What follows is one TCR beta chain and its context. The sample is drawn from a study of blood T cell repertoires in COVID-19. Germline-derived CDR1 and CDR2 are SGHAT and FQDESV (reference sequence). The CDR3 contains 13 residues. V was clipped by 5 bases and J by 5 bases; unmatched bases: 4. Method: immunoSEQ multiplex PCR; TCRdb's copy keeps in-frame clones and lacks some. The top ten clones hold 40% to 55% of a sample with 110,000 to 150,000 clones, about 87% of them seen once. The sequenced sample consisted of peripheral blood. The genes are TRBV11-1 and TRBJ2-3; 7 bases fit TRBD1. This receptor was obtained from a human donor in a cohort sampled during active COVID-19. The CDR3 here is CASSDRVGDTQYF. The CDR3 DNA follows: TGTGCCAGCAGCGACAGGGTGGGAGATACGCAGTATTTT.